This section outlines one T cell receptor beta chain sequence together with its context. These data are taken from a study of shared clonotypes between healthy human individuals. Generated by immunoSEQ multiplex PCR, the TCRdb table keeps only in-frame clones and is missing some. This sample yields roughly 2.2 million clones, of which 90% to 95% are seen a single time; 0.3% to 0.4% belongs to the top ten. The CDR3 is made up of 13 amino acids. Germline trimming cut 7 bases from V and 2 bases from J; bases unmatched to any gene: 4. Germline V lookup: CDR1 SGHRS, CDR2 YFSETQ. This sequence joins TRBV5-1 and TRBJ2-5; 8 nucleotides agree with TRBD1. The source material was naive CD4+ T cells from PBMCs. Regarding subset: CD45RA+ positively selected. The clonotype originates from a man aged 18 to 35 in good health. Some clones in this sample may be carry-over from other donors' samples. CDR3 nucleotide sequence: TGCGCCAGCGCTCGGACAGGGCAAGAGACCCAGTACTTC. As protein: CASARTGQETQYF.